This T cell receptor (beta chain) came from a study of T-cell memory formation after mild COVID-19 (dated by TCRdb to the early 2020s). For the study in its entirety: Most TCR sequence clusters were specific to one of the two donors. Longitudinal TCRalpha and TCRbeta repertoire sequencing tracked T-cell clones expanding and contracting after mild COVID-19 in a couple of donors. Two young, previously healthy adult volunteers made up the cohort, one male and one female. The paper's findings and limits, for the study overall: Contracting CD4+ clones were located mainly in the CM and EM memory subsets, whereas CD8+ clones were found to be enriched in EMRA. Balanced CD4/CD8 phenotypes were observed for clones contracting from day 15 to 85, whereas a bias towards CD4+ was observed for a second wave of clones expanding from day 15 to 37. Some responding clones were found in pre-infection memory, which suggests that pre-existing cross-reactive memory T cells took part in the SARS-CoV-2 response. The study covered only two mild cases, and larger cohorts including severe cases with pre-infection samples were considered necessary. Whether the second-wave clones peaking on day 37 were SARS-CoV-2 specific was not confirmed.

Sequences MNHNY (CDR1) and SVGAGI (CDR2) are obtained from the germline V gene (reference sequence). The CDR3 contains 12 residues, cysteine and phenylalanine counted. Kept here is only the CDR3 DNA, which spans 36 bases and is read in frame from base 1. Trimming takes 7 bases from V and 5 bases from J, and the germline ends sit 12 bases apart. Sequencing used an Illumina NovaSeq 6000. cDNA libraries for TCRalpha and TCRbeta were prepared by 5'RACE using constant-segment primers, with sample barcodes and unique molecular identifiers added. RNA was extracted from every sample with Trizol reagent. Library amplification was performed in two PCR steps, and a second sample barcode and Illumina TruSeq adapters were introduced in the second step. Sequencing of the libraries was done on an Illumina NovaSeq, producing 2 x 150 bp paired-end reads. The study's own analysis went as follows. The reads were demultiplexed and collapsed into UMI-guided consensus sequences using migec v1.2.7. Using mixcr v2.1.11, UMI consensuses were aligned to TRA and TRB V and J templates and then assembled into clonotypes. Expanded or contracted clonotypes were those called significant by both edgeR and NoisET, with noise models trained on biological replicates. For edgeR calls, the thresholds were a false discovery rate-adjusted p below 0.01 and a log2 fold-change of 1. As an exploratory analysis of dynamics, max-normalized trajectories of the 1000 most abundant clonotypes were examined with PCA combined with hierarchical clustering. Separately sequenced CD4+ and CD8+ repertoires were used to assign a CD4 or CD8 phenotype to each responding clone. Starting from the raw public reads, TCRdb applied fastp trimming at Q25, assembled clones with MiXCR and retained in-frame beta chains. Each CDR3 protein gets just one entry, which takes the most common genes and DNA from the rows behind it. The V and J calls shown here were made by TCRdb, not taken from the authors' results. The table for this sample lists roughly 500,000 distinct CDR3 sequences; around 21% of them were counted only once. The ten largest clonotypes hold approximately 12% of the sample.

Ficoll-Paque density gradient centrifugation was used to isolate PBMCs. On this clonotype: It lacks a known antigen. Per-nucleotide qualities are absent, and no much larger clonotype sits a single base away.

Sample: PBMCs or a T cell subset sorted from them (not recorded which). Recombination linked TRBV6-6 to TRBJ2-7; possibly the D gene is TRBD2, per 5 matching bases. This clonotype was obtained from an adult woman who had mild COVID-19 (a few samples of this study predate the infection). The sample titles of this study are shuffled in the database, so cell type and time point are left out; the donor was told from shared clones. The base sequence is TGTGCCAGCACTACAAGAGGGAACGAGCAGTACTTC. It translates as CASTTRGNEQYF.